Listed here are 27 T cell receptor beta chains from one sample, sequenced in a study of cytomegalovirus exposure and HLA in healthy donors. Vbeta (60) and Jbeta (13) primers were used in the PCR. Sequencing was performed with immunoSEQ multiplex PCR; in TCRdb, only in-frame clones are kept and a portion is missing. This sample has just over 70,000 clones, with about 74% found just once. Sequencing used PBMCs. The source of these receptors is a human donor in good health.

By sample fraction, this clone is medium-sized. The rearrangement links TRBV27 to TRBJ1-4; D perhaps matches TRBD1 (5 bases). The CDR3 contains 14 residues. Germline loops: CDR1 MNHEY, CDR2 SMNVEV (reference sequence). V lost 3 bases to trimming and J lost 8 bases, with 13 bases between them. CDR3 residues: CASSFGSGREKLFF. CDR3 sequence (DNA): TGTGCCAGCAGTTTCGGGTCAGGGAGGGAAAAACTGTTTTTT.

This rearrangement joins TRBV30 to TRBJ1-2, with 12 positions matching TRBD1. The CDR3 is made up of 22 amino acids. Germline V lookup: CDR1 GTSNPN, CDR2 SVGIG (reference sequence). V trimming: 0 bases; J trimming: 4 bases; junction bases outside the gene matches: 24. The DNA of the CDR3 is TGTGCCTGGAGTGTCGGTGGGGGACAGGGGGCCCTCTTCCGCTCCCGATCCTATGGCTACACCTTC. It is translated as CAWSVGGGQGALFRSRSYGYTF.

Written as DNA, the CDR3 is TGTGCCAGCAGCCCCTCGACAGGGGGCCTTGAAAAACTGTTTTTT. Its protein product is CASSPSTGGLEKLFF. The chain recombines TRBV9 with TRBJ1-4, with 10 bases that match TRBD1. The trim removed 4 bases at V and 7 bases at J, leaving 7 bases unmatched. This CDR3 region has 15 residues. From germline, CDR1 is SGDLS and CDR2 YYNGEE. Using reference TRBV9 and TRBJ1-4 for the parts outside the CDR3, the full variable domain is DSGVTQTPKHLITATGQRVTLRCSPRSGDLSVYWYQQSLDQGLQFLIQYYNGEERAKGNILERFSAQQFPDLHSELNLSSLELGDSALYFCASSPSTGGLEKLFFGSGTQLSVL.

The chain joins TRBV15 to TRBJ2-5, with D possibly matching TRBD2 (5 bases). The CDR3 sequence is 13 residues long. Between the trimmed V and J ends, which lost 0 bases and 5 bases, there was a span of 7 bases. Germline CDR1 LNHNV, CDR2 YYDKDF (reference sequence). CDR3 in amino acids: CATSRDSGETQYF. The CDR3 nucleotides are TGTGCCACCAGCAGAGATTCGGGGGAGACCCAGTACTTC.

The J gene is TRBJ2-1, the V gene TRBV2, with 9 bases matching TRBD1. CDR3 length: 15 residues. Losses at the gene ends were 7 bases for V and 5 bases for J; bases not matched to a gene: 9. Germline V gene sequence: CDR1 SNHLY, CDR2 FYNNEI. The CDR3 DNA reads TGTGCCAGCACCAAATTCGGGACAGGGAACAATGAGCAGTTCTTC. As protein: CASTKFGTGNNEQFF. Full variable domain (missing parts from reference TRBV2 and TRBJ2-1): EPEVTQTPSHQVTQMGQEVILRCVPISNHLYFYWYRQILGQKVEFLVSFYNNEISEKSEIFDDQFSVERPDGSNFTLKIRSTKLEDSAMYFCASTKFGTGNNEQFFGPGTRLTVL.

DNA for the CDR3: TGTGCCAGCAGCTTTCGGGGGACAGGGGTCGGCGAGCAGTACTTC. It encodes CASSFRGTGVGEQYF. The gene calls are TRBV5-6 and TRBJ2-7; 10 positions match TRBD1. CDR1 SGHDT and CDR2 YYEEEE come from the germline V gene. After removal of 2 bases from V and 6 bases from J, the junction contained 8 bases not matched to a gene. The CDR3 is 15 amino acids.

The chain has TRBV10-2 and TRBJ2-1, with TRBD1 matching over 7 bases. The CDR3 has 12 amino acids. The V gene end was trimmed by 5 bases and the J gene end by 7 bases; junction bases not matched to a gene: 2. Germline-derived CDR1 and CDR2 are WSHSY and SAAADI. This CDR3 is CASSRQGNEQFF. CDR3 coding DNA: TGCGCCAGCAGTCGACAGGGAAATGAGCAGTTCTTC.

In its sample, this clone was seen once. The chain combines TRBV6-5 with TRBJ2-7, with D possibly being TRBD1 (6 bases). CDR3 length: 15 amino acids. Trimming pared 0 bases from V and 2 bases from J, leaving 11 bases between. Germline lookup yields CDR1 MNHEY and CDR2 SVGAGI. The CDR3 here is CASSYSTQGTYEQYF. The CDR3 coding sequence is TGTGCCAGCAGTTACTCGACACAGGGTACCTACGAGCAGTACTTC.

In this sample, this clone turned up once. This chain joins TRBV6-5 and TRBJ1-2; perhaps TRBD1 as D (6 bases). CDR3 length equals 16 residues. V gave up 0 bases and J gave up 3 bases, with 14 bases separating them. CDR1 is MNHEY and CDR2 is SVGAGI in the germline V gene. CDR3 DNA sequence: TGTGCCAGCAGTTACTCGAGAACAGGGAGCTACTATGGCTACACCTTC. Residues: CASSYSRTGSYYGYTF.

The genes are TRBV28 and TRBJ1-5, with 8 bases fitting TRBD1. V dropped 3 bases and J dropped 4; count of bases not matched to a gene: 2. Germline values: CDR1 MDHEN, CDR2 SYDVKM. The CDR3 consists of 14 residues. The CDR3 sequence: CASSFGQGNQPQHF. The CDR3 nucleotides read TGTGCCAGCAGTTTCGGACAGGGTAATCAGCCCCAGCATTTT.

The rearrangement uses TRBV11-2 and TRBJ2-7; tentatively, D is TRBD2 (5 bases). The ends were cut back, 4 bases at V and 0 bases at J, with 13 bases in the middle. Germline V lookup: CDR1 SGHAT, CDR2 FQNNGV. CDR3 length: 15 amino acids. The CDR3 DNA is TGTGCCAGCAGCTCGGACTTGTTGAACTCCTACGAGCAGTACTTC. Amino acid sequence: CASSSDLLNSYEQYF.

The J gene is TRBJ2-7, the V gene TRBV10-3; 8 nucleotides line up with TRBD1. Germline CDR1 reads ENHRY; CDR2 reads SYGVKD. The V segment lost 4 bases and the J segment 5 bases; nucleotides outside the gene matches: 7. CDR3 length: 14 amino acids. The CDR3 loop reads CAISGTGYSDEQYF. The CDR3 DNA sequence: TGTGCCATCAGTGGGACAGGGTATTCGGACGAGCAGTACTTC.

CDR3 protein: CASSVGPGASSYEQYF. The CDR3 nucleotides are TGTGCCAGCAGCGTAGGTCCAGGGGCGAGCTCCTACGAGCAGTACTTC. V gene TRBV9 combines with J gene TRBJ2-7; TRBD1 is a possible D gene (6 bases). V was cut by 0 bases and J by 0 bases, with 13 bases left in between. The CDR3 covers 16 residues. Per germline, CDR1 SGDLS and CDR2 YYNGEE. The full variable domain, completed using reference TRBV9 and TRBJ2-7, is DSGVTQTPKHLITATGQRVTLRCSPRSGDLSVYWYQQSLDQGLQFLIQYYNGEERAKGNILERFSAQQFPDLHSELNLSSLELGDSALYFCASSVGPGASSYEQYFGPGTRLTVT.

V and J are TRBV30 and TRBJ2-2; 7 bases are shared with TRBD1. With V trimmed by 2 bases and J by 4 bases, 13 bases remained unmatched. Germline V lookup: CDR1 GTSNPN, CDR2 SVGIG (reference sequence). CDR3 length equals 17 residues. CDR3 loop: CAWSTISYRGSTGELFF. The CDR3 region has the DNA TGTGCCTGGAGTACCATATCCTACAGGGGAAGCACCGGGGAGCTGTTTTTT.

The chain uses TRBV29-1 and TRBJ1-4; TRBD1 aligns across 7 bases. The CDR3 extends over 13 amino acids. Germline CDR1 and CDR2: SQVTM and ANQGSEA. The trim removed 7 bases at V and 4 bases at J, leaving 6 bases unmatched. Here the CDR3 reads CSALDRVNEKLFF. The DNA for the CDR3 is TGCAGCGCCCTCGACAGGGTTAATGAAAAACTGTTTTTT.

J is TRBJ1-2 and V is TRBV9, with 9 bases aligning to TRBD1. Losses at the gene ends were 3 bases for V and 7 bases for J; bases not matched to a gene: 10. The CDR3 length is 15 residues. Germline CDR1 and CDR2: SGDLS and YYNGEE. The CDR3 sequence: CASSATGGAAAGYTF. The CDR3 DNA sequence: TGTGCCAGCAGCGCCACAGGGGGCGCGGCAGCTGGCTACACCTTC.

This chain links TRBV29-1 with TRBJ1-2; a weak D match, TRBD1 (5 bases). V dropped 5 bases and J dropped 6 bases, with 16 bases sitting between them. The CDR3 covers 13 residues. Germline assignment: CDR1 SQVTM and CDR2 ANQGSEA. In DNA form, the CDR3 reads TGCAGCGTTCCGGGACTCAAAGGGGATGGCTACACCTTC. It codes for CSVPGLKGDGYTF.

The CDR3 sequence: CASSHRGFSSYEQYF. CDR3 coding DNA: TGCGCCAGCAGCCACAGGGGGTTTTCCTCCTACGAGCAGTACTTC. V and J are TRBV4-1 and TRBJ2-7, with 7 bases matching TRBD1. The CDR3 length is 15 residues. The germline CDR1 and CDR2 sequences are MGHRA and YSYEKL. V shed 3 bases, J shed 0 bases, and the junction held 5 bases outside the gene matches.

This chain links TRBV14 with TRBJ2-1; D perhaps matches TRBD2 (6 bases). The germline V gene has CDR1 SGHDN and CDR2 FVKESK. V lost 3 bases and J 13 bases, leaving 19 bases between the germline ends. This CDR3 has 14 amino acids. The CDR3 here is CASSQVASADEQFF. The CDR3 DNA reads as TGTGCCAGCAGCCAGGTCGCTAGCGCCGACGAACAGTTCTTC.

This sequence joins TRBV2 and TRBJ2-7, with 7 bases that match TRBD1. V trimming: 7 bases; J trimming: 2 bases; junction bases outside the gene matches: 8. The germline V gene encodes CDR1 SNHLY and CDR2 FYNNEI. CDR3 size: 14 residues. CDR3 DNA sequence: TGTGCCAGCACCCTGACAGGGACAACCTACGAGCAGTACTTC. Amino acid sequence: CASTLTGTTYEQYF.

The CDR3 bases are TGTGCCTGGGACAGACAAGAGACCCAGTACTTC. Translating it yields CAWDRQETQYF. V gene TRBV30 combines with J gene TRBJ2-5, with D possibly being TRBD1 (5 bases). The ends were cut back, 5 bases at V and 2 bases at J, with 6 bases in the middle. Germline lookup yields CDR1 GTSNPN and CDR2 SVGIG (reference sequence). The CDR3 spans 11 residues.

In the case of this clone: This sequence may be a read error, since a much larger clone differs from it by one base. This chain connects TRBV6-5 to TRBJ1-2; weak D call: TRBD1 (6 bases). This CDR3 has 15 residues. From germline, CDR1 is MNHEY and CDR2 SVGAGI. V gave up 2 bases and J gave up 7 bases, with 17 bases separating them. The CDR3 DNA follows: TGTGCCAGCAGTTACCTACATCGGACAGATTTTGGCTACACCTTC. Protein product: CASSYLHRTDFGYTF.

The V and J genes are TRBV7-8 and TRBJ2-3; 13 bases line up with TRBD2. The V gene end was trimmed by 5 bases and the J gene end by 3 bases; junction bases not matched to a gene: 5. Per the germline V gene, CDR1 is SGHVS and CDR2 is FQNEAQ. CDR3 length: 16 residues. The CDR3 nucleotides read TGTGCCAGCAGCACCTGGACTAGCGGGAGTACAGATACGCAGTATTTT. Its translation is CASSTWTSGSTDTQYF.

J is TRBJ2-2 and V is TRBV5-1; 7 bases fit TRBD1. The trim removed 1 base at V and 5 bases at J, leaving 11 bases unmatched. Germline V gene lookup returns CDR1 SGHRS and CDR2 YFSETQ. CDR3 length: 17 amino acids. CDR3 bases: TGCGCCAGCAGCTTGAACAGGGGAGAAGGAAGTACCGGGGAGCTGTTTTTT. Residues: CASSLNRGEGSTGELFF.

V is TRBV5-8 and J is TRBJ1-5; TRBD1 matches at 8 bases. There are 15 residues in the CDR3. Germline V gene sequence: CDR1 SGHTS, CDR2 YDEGEE. The junction had 7 bases not matched to a gene; V was cut back by 6 bases and J by 2 bases. As DNA, the CDR3 is TGTGCCAGCACTTCGTCGGGACAGGGCAATCAGCCCCAGCATTTT. It yields the protein CASTSSGQGNQPQHF.

The chain couples TRBV5-1 to TRBJ1-1; D not resolved. The CDR3 covers 14 residues. The germline gives CDR1 SGHRS, CDR2 YFSETQ. The V end was cut by 6 bases, the J end by 4 bases, with 16 bases between. CDR3 bases: TGCGCCAGCAAAGTTCAGACTGTAAGCACTGAAGCTTTCTTT. Translation: CASKVQTVSTEAFF.

The chain uses TRBV5-1 and TRBJ2-1, with a tentative D call TRBD2 (6 bases). Germline lookup yields CDR1 SGHRS and CDR2 YFSETQ. There are 13 residues in the CDR3. Trimming removed 0 bases from V and 8 bases from J, with 9 bases in between. Here the CDR3 DNA reads TGCGCCAGCAGCTTGGGCGGGATCGATGAGCAGTTCTTC. Amino acid sequence: CASSLGGIDEQFF.